Below are 27 T cell receptor beta chains sequenced from a single sample in a study of T cell responses to AZD1222 COVID-19 vaccine. Libraries were prepared by immunoSEQ multiplex PCR; TCRdb keeps only in-frame clonotypes and omits some of them. The sample has more than 150,000 clones, approximately 94% seen once. The sequenced sample was peripheral blood, obtained 28 days after the second AZD1222 dose. These receptors came from an adult who received the AZD1222 COVID-19 vaccine.

This chain links TRBV12-5 with TRBJ1-6; D is unclear. V was shortened by 1 base and J by 0 bases, with 4 bases between the two germline ends. The CDR3 contains 15 residues. The V gene's germline CDR1 is LGHNT and CDR2 FRNRAP. CDR3 residues: CASGLASSYNSPLHF. The CDR3 DNA reads as TGTGCTAGTGGTTTGGCCAGCTCCTATAATTCACCCCTCCACTTT.

This rearrangement joins TRBV19 to TRBJ2-1, with 9 bases identical to TRBD2. Germline-derived CDR1 and CDR2 are LNHDA and SQIVND (reference sequence). After removal of 10 bases from V and 4 bases from J, the junction contained 2 bases not matched to a gene. The CDR3 spans 12 residues. CDR3 sequence: CATGLAYNEQFF. The CDR3 coding sequence is TGTGCCACCGGACTAGCGTACAATGAGCAGTTCTTC.

J is TRBJ2-2 and V is TRBV4-1; D remains unclear. Germline CDR1 MGHRA, CDR2 YSYEKL. Trimming removed 1 base from V and 1 base from J, with 10 bases in between. The CDR3 runs to 16 residues. The CDR3 region is CASSQGLTVNTGELFF. DNA for the CDR3: TGCGCCAGCAGCCAAGGACTCACAGTGAACACCGGGGAGCTGTTTTTT.

The chain links TRBV24-1 to TRBJ1-1; D possibly corresponds to TRBD1 (5 bases). V was cut by 3 bases and J by 4 bases, with 14 bases left in between. This CDR3 is built from 15 residues. Germline lookup yields CDR1 KGHDR and CDR2 SFDVKD. The CDR3 sequence: CATSDPNGGVTEAFF. The CDR3 nucleotides are TGTGCCACCAGTGATCCCAACGGGGGGGTCACTGAAGCTTTCTTT.

The V call is TRBV29-1, the J call TRBJ1-2; D remains ambiguous. V lost 4 bases, J lost 4 bases, and 4 bases lay in between. This CDR3 has 10 residues. Germline V CDR1 and CDR2: SQVTM, ANQGSEA. In DNA, the CDR3 is TGCAGCGTTGCTTCCTATGGCTACACCTTC. It encodes CSVASYGYTF.

The chain links TRBV7-7 to TRBJ2-2, with D possibly being TRBD2 (5 bases). Germline V gives CDR1 SSHAT, CDR2 FNYEAQ (reference sequence). Trimming pared 5 bases from V and 5 bases from J, leaving 15 bases between. The CDR3 has 15 amino acids. This CDR3 reads CASSPRTGGTGELFF. The CDR3 DNA follows: TGTGCCAGCAGCCCCCGGACTGGTGGGACCGGGGAGCTGTTTTTT. Full variable domain (remainder filled in from reference TRBV7-7 and TRBJ2-2): GAGVSQSPRYKVTKRGQDVTLRCDPISSHATLYWYQQALGQGPEFLTYFNYEAQPDKSGLPSDRFSAERPEGSISTLTIQRTEQRDSAMYRCASSPRTGGTGELFFGEGSRLTVL.

This chain connects TRBV9 to TRBJ1-6, with TRBD1 as a possible D gene (5 bases). The V end was cut by 4 bases, the J end by 8 bases, with 19 bases between. The germline V gene has CDR1 SGDLS and CDR2 YYNGEE. CDR3 length: 16 amino acids. CDR3 sequence (DNA): TGTGCCAGCAGCTTCAATGCCGGGACCTTAGATTCACCCCTCCACTTT. Translating it yields CASSFNAGTLDSPLHF. Together with reference TRBV9 and TRBJ1-6, the CDR3 gives the full variable domain: DSGVTQTPKHLITATGQRVTLRCSPRSGDLSVYWYQQSLDQGLQFLIQYYNGEERAKGNILERFSAQQFPDLHSELNLSSLELGDSALYFCASSFNAGTLDSPLHFGNGTRLTVT.

The rearrangement joins TRBV7-9 to TRBJ1-2; a possible D gene is TRBD1 (5 bases). Germline lookup yields CDR1 SEHNR and CDR2 FQNEAQ (reference sequence). This CDR3 is built from 15 residues. The V and J ends lost 3 bases and 4 bases respectively, with 15 bases between them. This CDR3 is CASSFNSGNFYGYTF. The CDR3, as DNA: TGTGCCAGCAGCTTTAACTCAGGGAATTTCTATGGCTACACCTTC.

The chain employs TRBV6-1 and TRBJ2-7; D ambiguous. V was cut by 1 base and J by 2 bases, with 15 bases left in between. This CDR3 is 16 amino acids long. Germline loops: CDR1 MNHNS, CDR2 SASEGT. CDR3 sequence (DNA): TGTGCCAGCAGTGAAGGAGCATCAGGAGTAACCTACGAGCAGTACTTC. Translating gives CASSEGASGVTYEQYF.

The CDR3 region is CARSFPRDTYTGELFF. For the CDR3, the DNA is TGTGCCAGAAGCTTCCCCCGGGACACGTACACCGGGGAGCTGTTTTTT. The chain employs TRBV5-3 and TRBJ2-2; a weak D match, TRBD1 (6 bases). TRBV5-3 is known as an ORF, though its function is uncertain. The CDR3 extends over 16 amino acids. Trimming shortened V by 2 bases and J by 3 bases, and 14 bases separated the two germline ends.

The chain couples TRBV11-2 to TRBJ1-1; weak D call: TRBD1 (6 bases). The V end lost 5 bases, the J end lost 0 bases, and 10 bases lay between the germline ends. The CDR3 is made up of 14 amino acids. Per the germline V gene, CDR1 is SGHAT and CDR2 is FQNNGV. CDR3 residues: CASSQGHLNTEAFF. CDR3 nucleotides: TGTGCCAGCAGCCAGGGACATTTGAACACTGAAGCTTTCTTT.

The chain links TRBV6-6 to TRBJ2-7; the D is unclear. With 2 bases removed from V and 3 bases from J, the gap between germline ends came to 5 bases. This CDR3 contains 12 residues. Germline CDR1 is MNHNY and CDR2 is SVGAGI (reference sequence). The DNA for the CDR3 is TGTGCCAGCAGTTACCCGAGCTACGAGCAGTACTTC. Its protein product is CASSYPSYEQYF.

CDR3 residues: CASSLGGAGELFF. In DNA form, the CDR3 reads TGTGCCAGCAGCTTGGGGGGGGCCGGGGAGCTGTTTTTT. The gene calls are TRBV7-8 and TRBJ2-2, with TRBD2 matching 7 bases. This CDR3 contains 13 residues. The V gene end was trimmed by 3 bases and the J gene end by 6 bases; junction bases not matched to a gene: 1. CDR1 and CDR2 (germline): SGHVS, FQNEAQ.

The chain carries TRBV24-1 and TRBJ2-7, with D maybe TRBD2 (5 bases). The length of the CDR3 is 12 residues. Between the trimmed V and J ends, which lost 3 bases and 10 bases, there was a span of 12 bases. Per the germline V gene, CDR1 is KGHDR and CDR2 is SFDVKD. CDR3 residues: CATSDNIGNQYF. CDR3 in DNA: TGTGCCACCAGTGATAACATCGGGAATCAGTACTTC.

The chain carries TRBV4-3 and TRBJ2-5, with 9 bases matching TRBD1. The CDR3 totals 15 residues. Germline trimming cut 3 bases from V and 5 bases from J; bases unmatched to any gene: 7. The germline V gene encodes CDR1 LGHNA and CDR2 YSLEER. The CDR3 DNA sequence: TGCGCCAGCAGCCAGGAAAAGGACAGGGGTGAGACCCAGTACTTC. It translates to CASSQEKDRGETQYF.

This clone has just a few counts. The J gene is TRBJ2-1, the V gene TRBV5-8; D ambiguous. The CDR3 has 15 residues. The germline gives CDR1 SGHTS, CDR2 YDEGEE. Trimming left V 2 bases short and J 4 bases short, with 13 bases between. The CDR3 sequence: CASSLGPATYNEQFF. The CDR3 bases are TGTGCCAGCAGCTTAGGACCAGCGACTTACAATGAGCAGTTCTTC.

This rearrangement joins TRBV14 to TRBJ1-1; no firm D call. Trimming cost V 0 bases and J 5 bases, with 10 bases left between them. There are 14 residues in the CDR3. CDR1 and CDR2 from the germline V gene are SGHDN and FVKESK. CDR3 residues: CASSQDRLRTEAFF. The CDR3 DNA reads TGTGCCAGCAGCCAAGACAGATTAAGGACTGAAGCTTTCTTT.

The chain joins TRBV30 to TRBJ1-1, with D maybe TRBD1 (5 bases). The CDR3 sequence is 16 residues long. Germline CDR1 and CDR2: GTSNPN and SVGIG (reference sequence). Trimming took off 4 bases at V and 3 bases at J, with 21 bases between the two ends. CDR3 in amino acids: CAWTPLEGRPHTEAFF. CDR3 nucleotide sequence: TGTGCCTGGACTCCCCTGGAGGGGCGCCCCCACACTGAAGCTTTCTTT.

The genes are TRBV5-3 and TRBJ1-5; D is perhaps TRBD1 (5 bases). TRBV5-3 is an ORF; its function is uncertain. Between the trimmed V and J ends, which lost 4 bases and 5 bases, there was a span of 22 bases. This CDR3 has 17 residues. The CDR3 here is CARSTQHLTVEYQPQHF. In DNA form, the CDR3 reads TGTGCCAGAAGCACCCAACACTTGACAGTCGAATATCAGCCCCAGCATTTT.

This clone was seen just once. V usage is TRBV7-3 and J usage is TRBJ2-5; D perhaps matches TRBD1 (5 bases). This CDR3 has 14 residues. Trimming pared 2 bases from V and 4 bases from J, leaving 11 bases between. The germline gives CDR1 SGHTA, CDR2 FQGTGA. The CDR3 DNA is TGTGCCAGCAGCTTAGGTCCAGGGTCAGAGACCCAGTACTTC. Its translation is CASSLGPGSETQYF.

The chain employs TRBV3-1 (or the pseudogene TRBV3-2) and TRBJ1-5; D remains unclear. The CDR3 has 13 amino acids. The germline gives CDR1 LGHDT, CDR2 YNNKEL (reference sequence). Trimming pared 0 bases from V and 7 bases from J, leaving 7 bases between. In nucleotides, the CDR3 is TGTGCCAGCAGCCAAGACAGTAACCAGCCCCAGCATTTT. Translated, it gives CASSQDSNQPQHF.

The chain is built from TRBV13 and TRBJ2-7, with 7 bases identical to TRBD1. The germline gives CDR1 PRHDT, CDR2 FYEKMQ (reference sequence). V lost 6 bases and J lost 5; bases outside the gene matches: 4. The CDR3 is 12 amino acids. The CDR3 region is CASSSTGDEQYF. CDR3 bases: TGTGCCAGCAGTTCTACAGGGGACGAGCAGTACTTC.

The chain uses TRBV30 and TRBJ2-4, with unresolved D. V dropped 4 bases and J dropped 5 bases, with 15 bases sitting between them. Per germline, CDR1 GTSNPN and CDR2 SVGIG (reference sequence). This CDR3 spans 14 amino acids. The CDR3 loop reads CAWNKGTNENIQYF. In nucleotides, the CDR3 is TGTGCCTGGAATAAGGGAACAAACGAAAACATTCAGTACTTC. Full variable domain (missing parts from reference TRBV30 and TRBJ2-4): SQTIHQWPATLVQPVGSPLSLECTVEGTSNPNLYWYRQAAGRGLQLLFYSVGIGQISSEVPQNLSASRPQDRQFILSSKKLLLSDSGFYLCAWNKGTNENIQYFGAGTRLSVL.

The CDR3 sequence: CASSYGDSGNTIYF. CDR3 nucleotides: TGTGCCAGCAGTTACGGGGACTCTGGAAACACCATATATTTT. V and J are TRBV6-5 and TRBJ1-3; unclear D gene. CDR1 MNHEY and CDR2 SVGAGI come from the germline V gene. This CDR3 spans 14 amino acids. V was pared by 2 bases and J by 0 bases, with 5 bases between.

The J gene is TRBJ1-5, the V gene TRBV6-1; tentatively, D is TRBD1 (6 bases). This CDR3 has 15 amino acids. Germline V gene sequence: CDR1 MNHNS, CDR2 SASEGT. Trimming removed 2 bases at V and 5 bases at J, with 13 bases between. This CDR3 reads CASSEMLQGYQPQHF. DNA for the CDR3: TGTGCCAGCAGTGAAATGTTACAGGGTTATCAGCCCCAGCATTTT.

The CDR3 nucleotides are TGCAGCGTCGTACAGGCAACTAATGAAAAACTGTTTTTT. Translating gives CSVVQATNEKLFF. The J gene is TRBJ1-4, the V gene TRBV29-1; tentatively, D is TRBD1 (5 bases). Between the trimmed V and J ends, which lost 6 bases and 0 bases, there was a span of 8 bases. The CDR3 is 13 amino acids. Germline V CDR1 and CDR2: SQVTM, ANQGSEA.

The V gene is TRBV28, the J gene TRBJ1-2; D is ambiguous. Between the trimmed V and J ends, which lost 2 bases and 8 bases, there was a span of 9 bases. Germline values: CDR1 MDHEN, CDR2 SYDVKM. The CDR3 runs 12 residues. CDR3 protein: CASSLEGVGYTF. The CDR3 DNA reads TGTGCCAGCAGTTTAGAGGGTGTGGGCTACACCTTC.